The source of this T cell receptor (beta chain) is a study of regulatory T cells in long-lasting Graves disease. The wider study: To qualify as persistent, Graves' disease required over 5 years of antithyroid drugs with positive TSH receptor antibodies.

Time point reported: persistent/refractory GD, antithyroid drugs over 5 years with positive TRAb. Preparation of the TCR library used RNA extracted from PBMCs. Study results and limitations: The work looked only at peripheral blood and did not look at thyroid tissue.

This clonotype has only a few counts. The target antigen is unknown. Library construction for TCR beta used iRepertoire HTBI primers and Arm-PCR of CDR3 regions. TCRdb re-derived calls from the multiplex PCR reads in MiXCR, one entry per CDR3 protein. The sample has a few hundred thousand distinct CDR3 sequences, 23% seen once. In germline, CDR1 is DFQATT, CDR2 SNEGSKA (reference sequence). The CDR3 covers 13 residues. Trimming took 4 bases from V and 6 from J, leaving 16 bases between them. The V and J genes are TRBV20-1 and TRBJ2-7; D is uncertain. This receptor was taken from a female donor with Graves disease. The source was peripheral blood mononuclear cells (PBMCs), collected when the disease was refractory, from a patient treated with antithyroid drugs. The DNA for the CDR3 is TGCAGTGCTAATTCTGAAATGTCAGCCGAGCAGTACTTC. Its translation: CSANSEMSAEQYF.